This entry lists 5 T cell receptor beta chains sequenced from one sample in a study of cytomegalovirus exposure and HLA in healthy donors. PCR used 60 Vbeta primers and 13 Jbeta primers. The protocol was immunoSEQ multiplex PCR, while the TCRdb copy is restricted to in-frame clones and leaves out a portion. This table holds approximately 150,000 clones, approximately 80% found once. Sequenced: PBMCs. All receptors come from a man between 18 and 29 years old in good health and CMV-seronegative.

The chain combines TRBV6-1 with TRBJ1-5; the D is unclear. CDR3 size: 12 residues. Trimming removed 6 bases from V and 5 bases from J, with 8 bases in between. The germline gives CDR1 MNHNS, CDR2 SASEGT. CDR3 in amino acids: CASRGSDQPQHF. The CDR3 DNA follows: TGTGCCAGCAGGGGGAGCGATCAGCCCCAGCATTTT.

The rearrangement joins TRBV25-1 to TRBJ1-2; D gene uncertain. V was clipped by 1 base and J by 7 bases, with 13 bases between them. CDR3 length: 14 amino acids. Germline loops: CDR1 MGHDK, CDR2 SYGVNS. The CDR3 region has the DNA TGTGCCAGCAGTGAATCGTTGTGGCAAACTGGCTACACCTTC. Protein product: CASSESLWQTGYTF.

The V and J genes are TRBV6-5 and TRBJ1-1; D remains unclear. V dropped 5 bases and J dropped 4 bases, with 14 bases sitting between them. CDR1 and CDR2 from the germline V gene are MNHEY and SVGAGI. There are 14 residues in the CDR3. CDR3 in amino acids: CASSRMGRVTEAFF. CDR3 bases: TGTGCCAGCAGTCGAATGGGGAGAGTCACTGAAGCTTTCTTT.

V usage is TRBV30 and J usage is TRBJ2-2; D unresolved. The V gene lost 0 bases and the J gene lost 9 bases, with 11 bases spanning the gap. This CDR3 contains 13 residues. CDR1 is GTSNPN, CDR2 SVGIG, per germline (reference sequence). The CDR3 loop is CAWSVLQARELFF. CDR3 nucleotide sequence: TGTGCCTGGAGTGTACTGCAGGCGCGGGAGCTGTTTTTT.

This clone was recorded only once. This chain uses TRBV27 with TRBJ1-2; D uncertain. Trimming removed 10 bases from V and 5 bases from J, with 17 bases in between. Germline lookup yields CDR1 MNHEY and CDR2 SMNVEV (reference sequence). CDR3 length equals 13 residues. The CDR3 region has the DNA TGTGCCACCTCTCCCCGGGAAGCGTATGGCTACACCTTC. It yields the protein CATSPREAYGYTF.